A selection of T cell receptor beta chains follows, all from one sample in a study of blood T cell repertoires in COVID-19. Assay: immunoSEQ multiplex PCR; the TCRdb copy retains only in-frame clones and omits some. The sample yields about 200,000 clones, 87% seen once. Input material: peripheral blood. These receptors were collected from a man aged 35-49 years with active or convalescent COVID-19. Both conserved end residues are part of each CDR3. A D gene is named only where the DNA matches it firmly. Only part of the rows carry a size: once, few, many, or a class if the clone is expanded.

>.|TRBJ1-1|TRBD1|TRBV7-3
CASSLNGQGRTEAFF
TGTGCCAGCAGCTTAAACGGACAGGGGCGGACTGAAGCTTTCTTT
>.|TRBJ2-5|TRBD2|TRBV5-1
CASSLGASGLQETQYF
TGCGCCAGCAGCTTGGGGGCTAGCGGGCTCCAAGAGACCCAGTACTTC
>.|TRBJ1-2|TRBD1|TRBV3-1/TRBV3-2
CASSQEKGGLGGYTF
TGTGCCAGCAGCCAAGAAAAAGGGGGCCTAGGGGGCTACACCTTC
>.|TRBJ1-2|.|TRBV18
CASSPSVQGINYGYTF
TGTGCCAGCTCACCGAGCGTCCAGGGGATAAACTATGGCTACACCTTC
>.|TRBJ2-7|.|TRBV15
CATSRSDGLYEQYF
TGTGCCACCAGCAGGTCGGACGGACTCTACGAGCAGTACTTC
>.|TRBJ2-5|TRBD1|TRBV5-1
CASSATGALGETQYF
TGCGCCAGCAGCGCCACAGGGGCCCTGGGGGAGACCCAGTACTTC
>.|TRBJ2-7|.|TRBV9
CASSQNPGLAYEQYF
TGTGCCAGCAGCCAAAACCCGGGACTTGCCTACGAGCAGTACTTC
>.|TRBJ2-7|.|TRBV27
CASSLSGVGEQYF
TGTGCCAGCAGTTTATCAGGGGTTGGGGAGCAGTACTTC
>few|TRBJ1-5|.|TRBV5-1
CASSLRGGDQPQHF
TGCGCCAGCAGCTTGAGAGGGGGGGATCAGCCCCAGCATTTT
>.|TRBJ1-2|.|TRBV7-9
CASSPGQLDYGYTF
TGTGCCAGCAGCCCGGGACAACTAGACTATGGCTACACCTTC
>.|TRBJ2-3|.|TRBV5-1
CASSLNSRDLTDTQYF
TGCGCCAGCAGCTTGAACAGCCGAGACCTCACAGATACGCAGTATTTT
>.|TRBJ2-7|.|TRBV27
CASSFSGGPEQYF
TGTGCCAGCAGTTTCTCAGGAGGGCCCGAGCAGTACTTC
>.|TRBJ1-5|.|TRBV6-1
CASSEARSRLPQHF
TGTGCCAGCAGTGAAGCGCGCAGTAGACTGCCCCAGCATTTT
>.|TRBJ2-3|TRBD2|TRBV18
CASSPPISGRAADTQYF
TGTGCCAGCTCACCACCTATTAGCGGGAGGGCGGCCGATACGCAGTATTTT
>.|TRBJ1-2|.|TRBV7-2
CASSLHSLTVNYGYTF
TGTGCCAGCAGCTTGCATTCCCTGACAGTAAACTATGGCTACACCTTC
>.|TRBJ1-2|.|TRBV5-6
CASSLGESYGYTF
TGTGCCAGCAGCTTAGGGGAAAGCTATGGCTACACCTTC
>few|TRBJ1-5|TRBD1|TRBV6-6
CASSYRQGSKQPQHF
TGTGCCAGCAGTTACCGACAGGGTTCAAAGCAGCCCCAGCATTTT
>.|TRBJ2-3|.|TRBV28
CASSPIPVHTQYF
TGTGCCAGCAGCCCCATCCCAGTCCATACGCAGTATTTT
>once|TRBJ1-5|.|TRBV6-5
CASRQVIDQPQHF
TGTGCCAGCAGACAGGTTATAGATCAGCCCCAGCATTTT
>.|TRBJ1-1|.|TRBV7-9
CASSLGFSGSTEAFF
TGTGCCAGCAGCTTAGGTTTTTCGGGGAGTACTGAAGCTTTCTTT
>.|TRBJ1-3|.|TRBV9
CASSVTVAGAHSGNTIYF
TGTGCCAGCAGCGTTACAGTTGCGGGGGCCCACTCTGGAAACACCATATATTTT
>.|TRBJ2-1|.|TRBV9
CASSVGGWDEQFF
TGTGCCAGCAGCGTTGGGGGCTGGGATGAGCAGTTCTTC
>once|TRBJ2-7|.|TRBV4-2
CASSQEFTSRSYEQYF
TGTGCCAGCAGCCAAGAGTTTACAAGTCGCTCCTACGAGCAGTACTTC
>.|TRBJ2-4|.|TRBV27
CASSSEPPLLAKNIQYF
TGTGCCAGCAGTTCAGAACCACCCCTCCTAGCCAAAAACATTCAGTACTTC
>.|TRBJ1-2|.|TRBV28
CASSLGPNYGYTF
TGTGCCAGCAGTTTGGGGCCTAACTATGGCTACACCTTC
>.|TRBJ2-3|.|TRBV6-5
CASSPGLHTDTQYF
TGTGCCAGCAGCCCGGGACTCCACACAGATACGCAGTATTTT